A single sample is the source of the 19 T cell receptor beta chains below, sequenced in a study of T cell repertoires in cytomegalovirus infection. TCRdb independently ran MiXCR on the reads; one entry per CDR3 protein. The sample has fewer than 1,000,000 distinct CDR3 sequences, approximately 31% seen once. Which antigens these TCRs recognize remains unknown. Sequenced here: cultured CD8+ T cells from PBMCs, sampled from culture after CMV antigen stimulation. Receptor source: a human donor in good health (CMV status not recorded). Some clones in this sample may be carry-over from other donors' samples.

The rearrangement joins TRBV4-3 to TRBJ1-2; TRBD1 is a possible D gene (5 bases). The CDR3 is 14 residues long. V was shortened by 1 base and J by 4 bases, with 10 bases between the two germline ends. Germline CDR1 is LGHNA and CDR2 is YSLEER. The CDR3 here is CASSQGDGSYGYTF. In DNA, the CDR3 is TGCGCCAGCAGCCAAGGGGACGGGTCCTATGGCTACACCTTC.

The chain combines TRBV6-6 with TRBJ1-1, with 9 bases lining up with TRBD1. Trimming took 5 bases from V and 0 from J; bases not matched to a gene: 7. This CDR3 has 16 residues. Germline V CDR1 and CDR2: MNHNY, SVGAGI (reference sequence). The CDR3 reads CASSVYRGRVNTEAFF. The CDR3 DNA is TGTGCCAGCAGTGTCTACAGGGGGCGCGTGAACACTGAAGCTTTCTTT.

The V call is TRBV20-1, the J call TRBJ1-1; weak D call: TRBD1 (5 bases). CDR3 length equals 13 residues. Trimming shortened V by 1 base and J by 5 bases, and 11 bases separated the two germline ends. Germline CDR1 is DFQATT and CDR2 is SNEGSKA (reference sequence). CDR3 sequence: CSARATGGTEAFF. In nucleotides, the CDR3 is TGCAGTGCTAGAGCTACGGGGGGAACTGAAGCTTTCTTT.

The table lists this clonotype with a few counts. The V call is TRBV2, the J call TRBJ1-1; 7 nucleotides align to TRBD1. This CDR3 region has 14 residues. The ends lost 5 bases at V and 3 bases at J; junction bases unmatched: 6. CDR1 is SNHLY and CDR2 is FYNNEI in the germline V gene. The CDR3 DNA sequence: TGTGCCAGCAGTAAACAGGGGTGGGACACTGAAGCTTTCTTT. Residues: CASSKQGWDTEAFF. Combining the CDR3 with reference TRBV2 and TRBJ1-1 gives the whole variable domain EPEVTQTPSHQVTQMGQEVILRCVPISNHLYFYWYRQILGQKVEFLVSFYNNEISEKSEIFDDQFSVERPDGSNFTLKIRSTKLEDSAMYFCASSKQGWDTEAFFGQGTRLTVV.

The chain is built from TRBV27 and TRBJ2-3; D call uncertain. This CDR3 contains 15 residues. Germline-derived CDR1 and CDR2 are MNHEY and SMNVEV (reference sequence). Trimming removed 7 bases at V and 0 bases at J, with 14 bases between. CDR3 loop: CASTIGRPSTDTQYF. The DNA for the CDR3 is TGTGCCAGCACCATAGGACGGCCTAGCACAGATACGCAGTATTTT.

This clonotype was observed a handful of times. The junction and the germline gene differ at one end; a read error may be behind it. This chain joins TRBV4-1 and TRBJ2-1; D may be TRBD2 (5 bases). The CDR3 has 16 amino acids. CDR1 is MGHRA and CDR2 is YSYEKL in the germline V gene. The CDR3 DNA is TGCGCCAGCAGCCGCGGCGTGGGGAGTGCCTACGATGAGCAGTTCTTC. Its protein is CASSRGVGSAYDEQFF.

This clonotype was counted a few times. The CDR3 here is CASSVVVGTSEAFF. For the CDR3, the DNA is TGTGCCAGCAGCGTAGTAGTAGGGACATCTGAAGCTTTCTTT. The V call is TRBV9, the J call TRBJ1-1, with D possibly being TRBD1 (6 bases). The V gene's germline CDR1 is SGDLS and CDR2 YYNGEE. The CDR3 is 14 amino acids. Deletions cut 0 bases from V and 6 bases from J, with 12 bases between.

The V and J genes are TRBV15 and TRBJ2-7; the D gene is possibly TRBD1 (6 bases). The CDR3 totals 14 residues. Germline CDR1 LNHNV, CDR2 YYDKDF (reference sequence). V shed 0 bases and J shed 6 bases, with 12 bases lying between them. For the CDR3, the DNA is TGTGCCACCAGCAGAGAAAACAGGGCAAGCGAGCAGTACTTC. Translated: CATSRENRASEQYF. The whole variable domain, remainder taken from reference TRBV15 and TRBJ2-7, is DAMVIQNPRYQVTQFGKPVTLSCSQTLNHNVMYWYQQKSSQAPKLLFHYYDKDFNNEADTPDNFQSRRPNTSFCFLDIRSPGLGDTAMYLCATSRENRASEQYFGPGTRLTVT.

Concerning this clonotype itself: Given a much more abundant clone one base away, this may be a read error. The chain carries TRBV7-2 and TRBJ2-7; 9 bases align to TRBD1. From germline, CDR1 is SGHTA and CDR2 FQGNSA. The CDR3 consists of 10 residues. CDR3 nucleotide sequence: TGTGCCAACAGCCCGGACAGGGGTTACGTC. This gives the protein CANSPDRGYV.

This clonotype was counted many times. V and J are TRBV7-2 and TRBJ1-4, with 7 bases fitting TRBD1. Unmatched junction bases numbered 10, after V lost 5 bases and J lost 7 bases. CDR3 length: 15 residues. CDR1 and CDR2 (germline): SGHTA, FQGNSA. The CDR3 bases are TGTGCCAGCAGCGCCGGGACAGCCTTTTCTGAAAAACTGTTTTTT. Translated: CASSAGTAFSEKLFF.

There are a few counts of this clonotype. V usage is TRBV6-1 and J usage is TRBJ2-5; tentative D call: TRBD1 (6 bases). The V gene lost 4 bases and the J gene lost 2 bases, with 14 bases spanning the gap. The CDR3 has 15 residues. Germline CDR1 is MNHNS and CDR2 is SASEGT. The CDR3 sequence: CASSASGTRQETQYF. CDR3 in DNA: TGTGCCAGCAGTGCTTCCGGGACAAGACAAGAGACCCAGTACTTC.

The chain combines TRBV7-4 with TRBJ2-3, with 7 bases fitting TRBD2. The CDR3 covers 12 residues. Germline V gene data show CDR1 as SGHVT and CDR2 as SQSDAQ. With V trimmed by 7 bases and J by 9 bases, 7 bases remained unmatched. For the CDR3, the DNA is TGTGCCAGCACCCTAGCGGAACTCACGCAGTATTTT. Its translation is CASTLAELTQYF. Combining the CDR3 with reference TRBV7-4 and TRBJ2-3 gives the whole variable domain GAGVSQSPRYKVAKRGRDVALRCDSISGHVTLYWYRQTLGQGSEVLTYSQSDAQRDKSGRPSGRFSAERPERSVSTLKIQRTEQGDSAVYLCASTLAELTQYFGPGTRLTVL.

This clonotype was detected a few times. The chain recombines TRBV27 with TRBJ2-5; D gene unclear. The CDR3 contains 10 residues. CDR1 is MNHEY, CDR2 SMNVEV, per germline (reference sequence). CDR3 coding DNA: TGTAGGGTGGGGAAAGAGACCCAGTACTTC. Amino acids: CRVGKETQYF.

The rearrangement links TRBV7-9 to TRBJ1-1; 8 positions match TRBD1. Germline V lookup: CDR1 SEHNR, CDR2 FQNEAQ (reference sequence). This CDR3 has 16 amino acids. With 3 bases clipped from V and 1 base from J, the junction kept 7 bases outside the gene matches. DNA of the CDR3: TGTGCCAGCAGCTTTGGAGGACAGGGCACGAACACTGAAGCTTTCTTT. It is translated as CASSFGGQGTNTEAFF.

This clonotype has only a few counts. The chain couples TRBV7-9 to TRBJ1-1, with 7 bases aligning to TRBD1. J lost 3 bases, V lost 1 base, and 5 bases had no gene match. In germline, CDR1 is SEHNR, CDR2 FQNEAQ (reference sequence). The CDR3 loop spans 15 amino acids. The CDR3, as DNA: TGTGCCAGCAGCTTAGATGCCAGGGGGGACACTGAAGCTTTCTTT. This codes for CASSLDARGDTEAFF.

V is TRBV12-3 or TRBV12-4 and J is TRBJ1-2; no definite D call. This CDR3 has 13 amino acids. Trimming pared 2 bases from V and 5 bases from J, leaving 9 bases between. DNA of the CDR3: TGTGCCAGCAGTTTAAGCTACACGTATGGCTACACCTTC. Translated: CASSLSYTYGYTF.

The V gene is TRBV28, the J gene TRBJ2-1; 14 bases line up with TRBD2. Germline V gives CDR1 MDHEN, CDR2 SYDVKM. V lost 4 bases and J lost 3; bases outside the gene matches: 2. The CDR3 has 16 amino acids. This CDR3 is CASSWTSGGIYNEQFF. The CDR3 DNA sequence: TGTGCCAGCAGTTGGACTAGCGGGGGGATCTACAATGAGCAGTTCTTC. Variable domain in full (rest from reference TRBV28 and TRBJ2-1): DVKVTQSSRYLVKRTGEKVFLECVQDMDHENMFWYRQDPGLGLRLIYFSYDVKMKEKGDIPEGYSVSREKKERFSLILESASTNQTSMYLCASSWTSGGIYNEQFFGPGTRLTVL.

This clonotype showed up just a few times. The V and J genes are TRBV20-1 and TRBJ1-5; the match to TRBD1 covers 8 bases. Germline CDR1 and CDR2: DFQATT and SNEGSKA (reference sequence). Trimming at V came to 0 bases and at J to 3 bases, leaving 4 bases not matched to a gene. This CDR3 has 15 amino acids. CDR3 in DNA: TGCAGTGCTAGAGATCCGGACAGGGTCAATCAGCCCCAGCATTTT. Amino acids: CSARDPDRVNQPQHF.

This clonotype was observed a single time. This sequence joins TRBV15 and TRBJ1-5; D ambiguous. The CDR3 loop spans 15 amino acids. The V gene's germline CDR1 is LNHNV and CDR2 YYDKDF (reference sequence). Trimming took 0 bases from V and 8 from J, leaving 14 bases between them. The CDR3 DNA is TGTGCCACCAGCAGAGATTTAGGAACGGTTGAGCCCCAGCATTTT. Amino acid sequence: CATSRDLGTVEPQHF.